Sequencing of this T cell receptor beta chain was carried out in a study of cytomegalovirus exposure and HLA in healthy donors. The PCR had 60 Vbeta and 13 Jbeta primers. Produced via immunoSEQ multiplex PCR; TCRdb's table is partial and in-frame only. The table lists 200,000 or so clones, 82% of them singletons. The CDR3 runs 17 residues. With 0 bases removed from V and 0 bases from J, the gap between germline ends came to 12 bases. Germline-derived CDR1 and CDR2 are MGHRA and YSYEKL. Sample: PBMCs. This receptor was obtained from a boy aged 2 to 10 in good health and CMV-seronegative. The chain carries TRBV4-1 and TRBJ1-3; a possible D gene is TRBD1 (5 bases). CDR3 nucleotides: TGCGCCAGCAGCCAAGACGCAGGGCCCCACTCTGGAAACACCATATATTTT. It codes for CASSQDAGPHSGNTIYF.